This TCR beta chain came from a study of Tregs in tolerant kidney transplant recipients. Study at large: Recipients received nonmyeloablative bone marrow transplants from related graft donors, with transient mixed chimerism.

Note on this clone: Its antigen is currently unknown.

Using immunoSEQ multiplex PCR, the repertoire was profiled, and TCRdb retains in-frame clones only, with some absent. The sample consists of some 80,000 clones, 95% to 98% of them appearing once. Study-level points and caveats: Nucleotide sequences could not be compared across some patients' samples due to primer changes. The most relevant donor-specific Treg TCRbeta repertoire apparently came from expansion with activated donor B cells.

Unstimulated regulatory T cells (CD4+CD25+CD127-), CD4+CD25- non-regulatory cells, CD4 and CD8 cells were FACS-sorted from thawed PBMCs. The germline V gene encodes CDR1 KGHSH and CDR2 LQKENI. The CDR3 is 12 residues long. The V and J genes are TRBV18 and TRBJ2-7, with 7 positions matching TRBD1. This specimen was CD4+ T cells from blood, taken before the transplant. This clonotype originated in a human donor who received a combined kidney and bone marrow transplant. The CDR3 DNA reads as TGTGCCAGCTCTCAGTTGACAGGGCCCAGCTCCGTC. Its protein is CASSQLTGPSSV.